This T cell receptor (beta chain) was recovered during a study of vaccination and CD4 T cells after COVID-19. Study at large: A CEFX pool, an HIV-1 Nef pool, or else no peptide went into the control cultures.

V lost 3 bases and J lost 4, with 15 bases in between. This CDR3 has 15 residues. The germline V gene has CDR1 LNHNV and CDR2 YYDKDF (reference sequence). General study results and limits: Spike mono-reactive clones accounted for 304 of the 307 vaccine-specific clones found in convalescent patients.

Indicated treatment: roughly 10-day PBMC culture with coronavirus spike peptide pools or control peptides (ViraFEST assay). Once peptide pools had expanded antigen-specific T cells, ViraFEST sequenced TCRs. Negative selection recovered the CD4+ T cells once they had spent approximately eleven days in culture. Sequenced with the Oncomine TCR Beta short-read assay was DNA taken from cultured CD4+ T cells. A single record per CDR3 protein comes from TCRdb applying MiXCR to the PCR reads. The repertoire includes some 9,000 distinct CDR3 sequences, 64% of them detected once, and more than 25% sits in the top ten. This clonotype was counted between two and nine times. What it recognizes is unknown.

The source material was CD4+ T cells from blood, cultured in vitro. V is TRBV15 and J is TRBJ1-2; D possibly corresponds to TRBD1 (6 bases). The source is a human donor who had recovered from COVID-19. The CDR3 reads CATSSPWGAGYGYTF. The CDR3 DNA follows: TGTGCCACCAGCAGTCCCTGGGGGGCGGGCTATGGCTACACCTTC.